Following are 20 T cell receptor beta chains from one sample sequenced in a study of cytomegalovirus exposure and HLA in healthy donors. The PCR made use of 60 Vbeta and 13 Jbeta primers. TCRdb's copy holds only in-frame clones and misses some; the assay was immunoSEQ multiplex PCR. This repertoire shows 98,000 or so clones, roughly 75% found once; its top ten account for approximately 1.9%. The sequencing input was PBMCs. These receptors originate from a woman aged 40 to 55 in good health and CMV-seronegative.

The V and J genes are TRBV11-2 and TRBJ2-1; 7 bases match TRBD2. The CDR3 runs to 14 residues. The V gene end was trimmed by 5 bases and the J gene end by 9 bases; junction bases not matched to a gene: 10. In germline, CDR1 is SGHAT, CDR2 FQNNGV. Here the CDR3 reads CASSVPFTSAEQFF. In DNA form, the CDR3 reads TGTGCCAGCAGCGTACCTTTCACTAGCGCTGAGCAGTTCTTC.

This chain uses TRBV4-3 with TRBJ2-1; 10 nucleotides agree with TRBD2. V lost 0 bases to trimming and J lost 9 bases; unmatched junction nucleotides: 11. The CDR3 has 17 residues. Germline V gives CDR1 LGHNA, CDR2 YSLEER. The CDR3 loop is CASSQDWEREGRGEQFF. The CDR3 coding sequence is TGCGCCAGCAGCCAAGATTGGGAGCGGGAGGGCCGGGGTGAGCAGTTCTTC.

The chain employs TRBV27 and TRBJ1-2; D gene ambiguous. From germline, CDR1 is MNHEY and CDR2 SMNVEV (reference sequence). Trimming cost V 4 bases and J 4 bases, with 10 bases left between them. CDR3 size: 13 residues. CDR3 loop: CASSSQSTYGYTF. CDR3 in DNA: TGTGCCAGCAGTTCACAGAGTACCTATGGCTACACCTTC.

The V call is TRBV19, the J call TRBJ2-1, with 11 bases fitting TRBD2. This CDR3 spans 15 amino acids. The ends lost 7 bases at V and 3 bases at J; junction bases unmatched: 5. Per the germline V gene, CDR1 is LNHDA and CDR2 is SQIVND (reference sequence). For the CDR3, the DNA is TGTGCCAGTACCTTGGGGACTAGCGGCTACAATGAGCAGTTCTTC. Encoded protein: CASTLGTSGYNEQFF.

Here the CDR3 reads CATSTERRDRVPIAGGPLQETQYF. CDR3 in DNA: TGTGCCACCTCAACCGAGCGACGGGACAGGGTTCCTATAGCGGGAGGGCCTCTTCAAGAGACCCAGTACTTC. This chain links TRBV28 with TRBJ2-5; 11 nucleotides match TRBD2. V lost 10 bases, J lost 2 bases, and 36 bases stayed unmatched. This CDR3 spans 24 amino acids. Germline loops: CDR1 MDHEN, CDR2 SYDVKM.

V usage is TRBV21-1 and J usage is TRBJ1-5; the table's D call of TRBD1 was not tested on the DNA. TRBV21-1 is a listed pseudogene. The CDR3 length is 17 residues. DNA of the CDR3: TGTGCCAGCAGCAAAACCAGGTCCGCAGACGGCAATCAGCCCCAGCATTTT. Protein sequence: CASSKTRSADGNQPQHF.

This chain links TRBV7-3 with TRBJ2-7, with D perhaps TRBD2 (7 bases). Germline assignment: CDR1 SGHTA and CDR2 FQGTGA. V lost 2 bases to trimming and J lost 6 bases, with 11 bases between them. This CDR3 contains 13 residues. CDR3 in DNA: TGTGCCAGCAGCTTAGGGGGGGCAGGCGAGCAGTACTTC. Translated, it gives CASSLGGAGEQYF.

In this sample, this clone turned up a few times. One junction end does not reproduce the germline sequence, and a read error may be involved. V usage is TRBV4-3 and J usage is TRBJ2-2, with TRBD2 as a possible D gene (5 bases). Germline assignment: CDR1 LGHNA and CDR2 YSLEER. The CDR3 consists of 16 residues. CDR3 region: CASIQGSTGHTGEPFF. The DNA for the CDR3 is TGCGCCAGCATCCAAGGGTCCACGGGTCACACCGGGGAGCCGTTTTTT.

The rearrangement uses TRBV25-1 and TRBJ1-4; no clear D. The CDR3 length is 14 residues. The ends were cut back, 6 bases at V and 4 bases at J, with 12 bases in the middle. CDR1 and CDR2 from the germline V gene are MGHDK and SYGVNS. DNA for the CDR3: TGTGCCAGCAGGAGTTTGAACTATAATGAAAAACTGTTTTTT. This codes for CASRSLNYNEKLFF. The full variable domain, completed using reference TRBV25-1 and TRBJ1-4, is EADIYQTPRYLVIGTGKKITLECSQTMGHDKMYWYQQDPGMELHLIHYSYGVNSTEKGDLSSESTVSRIRTEHFPLTLESARPSHTSQYLCASRSLNYNEKLFFGSGTQLSVL.

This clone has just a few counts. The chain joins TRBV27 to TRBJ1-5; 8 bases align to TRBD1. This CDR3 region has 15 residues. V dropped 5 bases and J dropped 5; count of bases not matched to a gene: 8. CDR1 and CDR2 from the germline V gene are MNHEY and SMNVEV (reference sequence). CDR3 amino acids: CASSKTGVADQPQHF. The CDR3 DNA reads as TGTGCCAGCAGTAAGACAGGGGTGGCCGATCAGCCCCAGCATTTT.

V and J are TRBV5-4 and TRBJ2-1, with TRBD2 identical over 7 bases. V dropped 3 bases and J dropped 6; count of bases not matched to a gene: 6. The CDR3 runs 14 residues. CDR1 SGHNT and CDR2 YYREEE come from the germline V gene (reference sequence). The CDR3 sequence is CASSWEGLRNEQFF. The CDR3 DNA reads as TGTGCCAGCAGCTGGGAGGGCCTTCGCAATGAGCAGTTCTTC.

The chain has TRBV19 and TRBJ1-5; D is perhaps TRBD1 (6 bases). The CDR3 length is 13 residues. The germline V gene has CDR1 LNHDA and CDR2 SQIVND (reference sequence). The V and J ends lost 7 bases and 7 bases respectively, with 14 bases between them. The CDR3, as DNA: TGTGCCAGTAATGGTAGGGGGTTCCAGCCCCAGCATTTT. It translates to CASNGRGFQPQHF.

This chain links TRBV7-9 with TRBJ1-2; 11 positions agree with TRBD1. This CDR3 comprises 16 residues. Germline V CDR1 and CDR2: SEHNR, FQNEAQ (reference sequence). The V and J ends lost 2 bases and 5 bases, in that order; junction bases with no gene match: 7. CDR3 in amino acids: CASSLSLGQGAYGYTF. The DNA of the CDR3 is TGTGCCAGCAGCTTAAGTCTCGGACAGGGGGCTTATGGCTACACCTTC.

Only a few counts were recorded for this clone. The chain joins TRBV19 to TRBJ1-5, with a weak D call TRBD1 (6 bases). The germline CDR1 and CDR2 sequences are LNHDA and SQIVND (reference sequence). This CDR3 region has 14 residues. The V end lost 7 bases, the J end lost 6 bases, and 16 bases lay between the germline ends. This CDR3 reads CASTKYLGGQPQHF. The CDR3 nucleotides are TGTGCCAGTACCAAATATTTAGGGGGTCAGCCCCAGCATTTT.

CDR3 nucleotide sequence: TGTGCCAGCAGACGGACACTAAACACTGAAGCTTTCTTT. Protein sequence: CASRRTLNTEAFF. The chain couples TRBV6-1 to TRBJ1-1; tentatively, D is TRBD1 (5 bases). CDR3 length: 13 residues. Germline V gives CDR1 MNHNS, CDR2 SASEGT. V lost 6 bases and J lost 2, with 10 bases in between.

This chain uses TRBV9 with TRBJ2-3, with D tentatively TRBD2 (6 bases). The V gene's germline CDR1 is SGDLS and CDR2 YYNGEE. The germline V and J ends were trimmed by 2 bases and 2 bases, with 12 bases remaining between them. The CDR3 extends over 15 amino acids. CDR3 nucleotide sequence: TGTGCCAGCAGCGTGGGTGGCGGGATCACAGATACGCAGTATTTT. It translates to CASSVGGGITDTQYF.

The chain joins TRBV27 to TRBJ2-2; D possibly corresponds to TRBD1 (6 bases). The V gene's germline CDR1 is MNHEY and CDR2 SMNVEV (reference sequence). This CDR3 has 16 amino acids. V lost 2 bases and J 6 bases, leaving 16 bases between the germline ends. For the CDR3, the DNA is TGTGCCAGCAGTTTAATCGGCAGGGGAAGGTCCGGGGAGCTGTTTTTT. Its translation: CASSLIGRGRSGELFF.

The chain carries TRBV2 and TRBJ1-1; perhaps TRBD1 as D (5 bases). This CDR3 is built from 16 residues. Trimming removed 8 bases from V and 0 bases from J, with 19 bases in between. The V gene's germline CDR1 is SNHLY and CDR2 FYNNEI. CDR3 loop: CASLIGGTFVNTEAFF. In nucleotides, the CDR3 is TGTGCCAGCCTAATCGGGGGGACGTTTGTGAACACTGAAGCTTTCTTT.

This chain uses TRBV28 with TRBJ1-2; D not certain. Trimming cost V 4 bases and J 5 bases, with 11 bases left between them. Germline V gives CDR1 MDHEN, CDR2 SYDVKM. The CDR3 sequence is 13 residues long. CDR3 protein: CASSWGGGYGYTF. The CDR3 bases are TGTGCCAGCAGTTGGGGAGGAGGGTATGGCTACACCTTC.

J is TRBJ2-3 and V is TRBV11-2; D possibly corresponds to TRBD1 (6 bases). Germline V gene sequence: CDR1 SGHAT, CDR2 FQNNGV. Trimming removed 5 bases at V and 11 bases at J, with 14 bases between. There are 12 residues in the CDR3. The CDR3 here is CASSPSGGGQYF. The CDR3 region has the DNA TGTGCCAGCAGCCCGAGTGGGGGCGGGCAGTATTTT.